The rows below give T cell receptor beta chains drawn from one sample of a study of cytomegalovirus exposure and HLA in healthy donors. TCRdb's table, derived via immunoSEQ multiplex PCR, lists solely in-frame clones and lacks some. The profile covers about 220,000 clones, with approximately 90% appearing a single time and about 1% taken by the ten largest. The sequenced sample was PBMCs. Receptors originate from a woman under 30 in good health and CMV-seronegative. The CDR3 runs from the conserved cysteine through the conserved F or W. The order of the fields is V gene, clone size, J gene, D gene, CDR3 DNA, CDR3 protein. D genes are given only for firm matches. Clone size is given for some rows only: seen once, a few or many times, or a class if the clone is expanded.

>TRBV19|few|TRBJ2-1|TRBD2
TGTGCCAGTAGTACTTGGGCGGGAGTAGGTAATGAGCAGTTCTTC
CASSTWAGVGNEQFF
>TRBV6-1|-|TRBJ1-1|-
TGTGCCAGCAGTGAGGCCACTGAAGCTTTCTTT
CASSEATEAFF
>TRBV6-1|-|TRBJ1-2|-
TGTGCCAGCATTTCAGGGAACGGCTACACCTTC
CASISGNGYTF
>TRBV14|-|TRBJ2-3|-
TGTGCCAGCAGCCAAGTGCGGCGAGATACGCAGTATTTT
CASSQVRRDTQYF
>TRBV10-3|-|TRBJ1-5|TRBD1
TGTGCCATCAGAGACAGGGATCTCAATCAGCCCCAGCATTTT
CAIRDRDLNQPQHF
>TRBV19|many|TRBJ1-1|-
TGTGCCAGTAGTTTGAGGGGGAGCACTGAAGCTTTCTTT
CASSLRGSTEAFF
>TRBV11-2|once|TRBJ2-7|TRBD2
TGTGCCAGCAGCTTGGGGCGGAGCGGGAGACAAGCCTACGAGCAGTACTTC
CASSLGRSGRQAYEQYF
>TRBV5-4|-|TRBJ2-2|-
TGTGCCAGCAGCTTGGCCCCGACAGGGGAGCTGTTTTTT
CASSLAPTGELFF
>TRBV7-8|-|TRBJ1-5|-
TGTGCCAGCAGCTTAGTGGGCGGCCAGGGGCCCCAGCATTTT
CASSLVGGQGPQHF
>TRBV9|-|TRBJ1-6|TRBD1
TGTGCCAGCAGCGTTCCCGGGACAGGGGGGAGTTCACCCCTCCACTTT
CASSVPGTGGSSPLHF
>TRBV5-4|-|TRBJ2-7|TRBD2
TGTGCCAGCAGCTTGGCCCCTAGCGGGAGGGGAGCCTACGAGCAGTACTTC
CASSLAPSGRGAYEQYF
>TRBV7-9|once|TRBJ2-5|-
TGTGCCAGCAGTTCACAGCGGGTGGCGCAAGAGACCCAGTACTTC
CASSSQRVAQETQYF
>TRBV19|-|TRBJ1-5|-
TGTGCCAGTAGTATGCAGGGCACGGCTCTGGGCAATCAGCCCCAGCATTTT
CASSMQGTALGNQPQHF
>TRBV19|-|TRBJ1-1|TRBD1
TGTGCCAGTAGGCTGGACAGGGCCATGAACACTGAAGCTTTCTTT
CASRLDRAMNTEAFF
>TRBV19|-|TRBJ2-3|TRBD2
TGTGCCAGTAGTACCCAGCGGGAGGGCCCAGATACGCAGTATTTT
CASSTQREGPDTQYF
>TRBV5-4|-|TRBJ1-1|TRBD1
TGTGCCAGTTTTTCAGGGGGGAGTCTGAACACTGAAGCTTTCTTT
CASFSGGSLNTEAFF
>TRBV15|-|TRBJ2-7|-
TGTGCCACCAGCACTAGACCGAACTACGAGCAGTACTTC
CATSTRPNYEQYF
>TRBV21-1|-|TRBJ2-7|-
TGTGCCAGCAGCAAAGTAAAACCGGGACAGGTCAAGCCCTACGAGCAGTACTTC
CASSKVKPGQVKPYEQYF
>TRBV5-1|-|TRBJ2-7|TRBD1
TGCGCCAGCGCCCAAGGGACAGGGAGCCGAAGCTCCTACGAGCAGTACTTC
CASAQGTGSRSSYEQYF
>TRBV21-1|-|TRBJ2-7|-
TGTGCCAGCAGCGCCACCTCGGGACATAGCAAATCCTGGCAGTACTTC
CASSATSGHSKSWQYF
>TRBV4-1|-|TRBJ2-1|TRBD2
TGCGCCAGCAGCCAAGAAGGAGAGCGGGAGGGCCTCAATGAGCAGTTCTTC
CASSQEGEREGLNEQFF
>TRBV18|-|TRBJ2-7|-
TGTGCCAGCTCACCACCGACAAACCAGGGTTACGAGCAGTACTTC
CASSPPTNQGYEQYF
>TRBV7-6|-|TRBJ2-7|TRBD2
TGTGCCAGCAGCTCCCGGACTAGTGGGTACGAGCAGTACTTC
CASSSRTSGYEQYF
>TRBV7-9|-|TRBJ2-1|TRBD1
TGTGCCAGCAGCTTAGCACCCCCAGGGGGCGTCTACAATGAGCAGTTCTTC
CASSLAPPGGVYNEQFF
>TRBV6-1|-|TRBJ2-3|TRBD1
TGTGCCAGCAGCGACAGGGGCAATAGGTATTTT
CASSDRGNRYF
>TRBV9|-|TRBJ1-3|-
TGTGCCAGCAGCCCTCATAGCGGGAGAAACTCTGGAAACACCATATATTTT
CASSPHSGRNSGNTIYF
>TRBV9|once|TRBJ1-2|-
TGTGCCAGCAGCGGAACCGGGACACCCGACAGTAGCTACACCTTC
CASSGTGTPDSSYTF
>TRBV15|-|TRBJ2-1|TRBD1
TGTGCCACCAGCAGAGATGATATGGGGACAGAGGTGGTAGTCGATGAGCAGTTCTTC
CATSRDDMGTEVVVDEQFF
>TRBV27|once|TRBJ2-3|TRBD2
TGTGCCAGCAGCTTTATCCTTAGCGGGTCAGATACGCAGTATTTT
CASSFILSGSDTQYF
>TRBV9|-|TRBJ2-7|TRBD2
TGTGCCAGCAGCGTAGCTAGCGGCTCCTACGAGCAGTACTTC
CASSVASGSYEQYF
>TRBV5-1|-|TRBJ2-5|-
TGCGCCAGCAGCTTATGGCCTGGAGTACAAGAGACCCAGTACTTC
CASSLWPGVQETQYF
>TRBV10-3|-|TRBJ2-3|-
TGTGCCATCAGTTGGGGGCGTTCGGCTCCCTGCACAGATACGCAGTATTTT
CAISWGRSAPCTDTQYF
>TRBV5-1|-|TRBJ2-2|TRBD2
TGCGCCAGCAGACTGAGACTAGCGGGAGGGGTATCGGGCTCCGGGGAGCTGTTTTTT
CASRLRLAGGVSGSGELFF
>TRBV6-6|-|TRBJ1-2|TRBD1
TGTGCCAGCAGCACCGACAGGGGGCAGAACTATGGCTACACCTTC
CASSTDRGQNYGYTF
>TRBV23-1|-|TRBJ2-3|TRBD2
TGCGGAGCAGAGGCTAGCGGGCTCACAGATACGCAGTATTTT
CGAEASGLTDTQYF
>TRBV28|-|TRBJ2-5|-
TGTGCCAGCAGTTCGCCCTCGCGGGTACAAGAGACCCAGTACTTC
CASSSPSRVQETQYF
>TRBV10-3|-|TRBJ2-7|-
TGTGCCACCGAAGGTCAGGGCTACGAGCAGTACTTC
CATEGQGYEQYF
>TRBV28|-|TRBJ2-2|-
TGTGCCAGCAGCCCATACCGCGGGGTCACCGGGGAGCTGTTTTTT
CASSPYRGVTGELFF
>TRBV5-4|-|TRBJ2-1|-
TGTGCCAGCAGCTTGTTTAGAAATGAGCAGTTCTTC
CASSLFRNEQFF
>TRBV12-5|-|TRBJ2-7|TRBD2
TGTGCTAGTGGTGCGGGGGACAGAGTACAGCTAGCGGGAGGGCCCCACGAGCAGTACTTC
CASGAGDRVQLAGGPHEQYF
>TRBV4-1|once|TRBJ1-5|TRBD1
TGCGCCAGCAGCGTACGACAGGGATATAGCAATCAGCCCCAGCATTTT
CASSVRQGYSNQPQHF
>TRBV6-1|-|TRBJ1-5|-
TGTGCCAGCAGGGAAACTTATAGCAATCAGCCCCAGCATTTT
CASRETYSNQPQHF
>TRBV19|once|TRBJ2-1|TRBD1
TGTGCCAGTAGTGCGCCGGGACAGGGGGCCGGAGATGAGCAGTTCTTC
CASSAPGQGAGDEQFF
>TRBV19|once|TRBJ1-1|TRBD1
TGTGCCAGTACCACCGGGGGGACAGGGAGGACTGAAGCTTTCTTT
CASTTGGTGRTEAFF
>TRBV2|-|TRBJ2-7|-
TGTGCCAGCAGTGAATCCAGACAGATCCGCTACGAGCAGTACTTC
CASSESRQIRYEQYF
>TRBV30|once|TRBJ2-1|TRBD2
TGTGCCTGGAGTTCGGGACTAGCGAATAATGAGCAGTTCTTC
CAWSSGLANNEQFF